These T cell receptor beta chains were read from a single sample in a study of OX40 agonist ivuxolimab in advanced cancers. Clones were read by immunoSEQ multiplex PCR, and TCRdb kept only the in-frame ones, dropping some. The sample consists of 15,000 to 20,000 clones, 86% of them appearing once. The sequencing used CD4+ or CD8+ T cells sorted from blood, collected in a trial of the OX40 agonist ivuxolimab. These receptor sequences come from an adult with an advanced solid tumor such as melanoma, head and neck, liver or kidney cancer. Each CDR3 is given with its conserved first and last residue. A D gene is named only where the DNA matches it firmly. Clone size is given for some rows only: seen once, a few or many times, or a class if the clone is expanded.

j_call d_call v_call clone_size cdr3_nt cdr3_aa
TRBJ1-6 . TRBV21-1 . TGTGCCAGCAGCACCAGACAGGGGGCGCCGAGGAATTCACCCCTCCACTTT CASSTRQGAPRNSPLHF
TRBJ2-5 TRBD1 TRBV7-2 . TGTGCCAGCAGTCGGGACAGGGGGTGGGAGACCCAGTACTTC CASSRDRGWETQYF
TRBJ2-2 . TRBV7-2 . TGTGCCCGCCCCGCGGGTATCGGGGGGGAGCTGTTTTTT CARPAGIGGELFF
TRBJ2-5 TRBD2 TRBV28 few TGTGCCAGCAGTTTCCTAGCGGGAGTCGGGACCCAGTACTTC CASSFLAGVGTQYF
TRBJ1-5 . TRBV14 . TGTGCCAGCAGCCAATATGAAAGTCAGCCCCAGCATTTT CASSQYESQPQHF
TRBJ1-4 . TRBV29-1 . TGCAGCGTTGCCGGGACCGCTAATGAAAAACTGTTTTTT CSVAGTANEKLFF
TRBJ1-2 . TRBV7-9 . TGTGCCAGCAGCTTAGATTGGGGGGACACCCACTTC CASSLDWGDTHF
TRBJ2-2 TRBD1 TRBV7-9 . TGTGCCAGCAGCCTTGGGACAGGGCTCACCGGGGAGCTGTTTTTT CASSLGTGLTGELFF
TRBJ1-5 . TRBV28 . TGTGCCAGCAGTACAGGGACCGTAATTAGCAATCAGCCCCAGCATTTT CASSTGTVISNQPQHF
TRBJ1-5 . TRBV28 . TGTGCCAGCAGTTCGCCCCGCAGGGCTAACAATCAGCCCCAGCATTTT CASSSPRRANNQPQHF
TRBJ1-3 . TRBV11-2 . TGTGCCAGCAGGGAGTACACAAAAGGAAACACCATATATTTT CASREYTKGNTIYF
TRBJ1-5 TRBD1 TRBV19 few TGTGCCAGTAGTATAGAAAACAGGGGGTTCCATCAGCCCCAGCATTTT CASSIENRGFHQPQHF
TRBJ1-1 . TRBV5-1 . TGCGCCAGCAGCTTGGTTCCCGGGGTGAACACTGAAGCTTTCTTT CASSLVPGVNTEAFF
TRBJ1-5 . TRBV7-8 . TGTGCCAGCAGCTTACGGATAACGGGCAATCAGCCCCAGCATTTT CASSLRITGNQPQHF
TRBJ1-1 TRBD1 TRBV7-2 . TGTGCCAGCAGCCCCATCGGGACAGGGTACACTGAAGCTTTCTTT CASSPIGTGYTEAFF
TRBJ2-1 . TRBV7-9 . TGTGCCAGCAGAAACCGAGAAACATCTCTCGATGAGCAGTTCTTC CASRNRETSLDEQFF
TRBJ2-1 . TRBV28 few TGTGCCAGCAGGTCGCCGGGCGGCCCCTACAATGAGCAGTTCTTC CASRSPGGPYNEQFF
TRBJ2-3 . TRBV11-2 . TGTGCCAGCAGCTTACTCGGCGTGAGCACAGATACGCAGTATTTT CASSLLGVSTDTQYF
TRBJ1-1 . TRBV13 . TGTGCCAGCAGCGTAGGGGTGAGAGGTGCAGCTTTCTTT CASSVGVRGAAFF